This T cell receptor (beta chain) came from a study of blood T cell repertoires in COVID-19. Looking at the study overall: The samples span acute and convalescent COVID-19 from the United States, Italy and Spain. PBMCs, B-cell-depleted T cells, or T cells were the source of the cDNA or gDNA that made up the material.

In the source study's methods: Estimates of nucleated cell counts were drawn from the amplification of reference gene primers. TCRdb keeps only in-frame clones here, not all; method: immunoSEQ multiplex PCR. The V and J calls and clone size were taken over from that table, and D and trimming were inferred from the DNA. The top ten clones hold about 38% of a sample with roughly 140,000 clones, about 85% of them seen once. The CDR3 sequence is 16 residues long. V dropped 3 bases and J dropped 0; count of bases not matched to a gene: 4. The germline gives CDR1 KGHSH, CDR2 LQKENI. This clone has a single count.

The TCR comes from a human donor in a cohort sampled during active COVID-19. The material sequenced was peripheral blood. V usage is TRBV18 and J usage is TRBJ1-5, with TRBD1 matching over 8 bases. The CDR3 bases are TGTGCCAGCTCACCCCAGGGGGCGTATAGCAATCAGCCCCAGCATTTT. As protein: CASSPQGAYSNQPQHF. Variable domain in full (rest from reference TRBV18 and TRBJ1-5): NAGVMQNPRHLVRRRGQEARLRCSPMKGHSHVYWYRQLPEEGLKFMVYLQKENIIDESGMPKERFSAEFPKEGPSILRIQQVVRGDSAAYFCASSPQGAYSNQPQHFGDGTRLSIL.